The entry below gives a single TCR beta chain sequence along with its context. The antigen is unknown. From the 5' RACE reads, TCRdb called clonotypes with MiXCR, one entry per CDR3 protein. The table lists about 140,000 distinct CDR3 sequences, 30% to 40% of them singletons. V gave up 2 bases and J gave up 2 bases; unmatched junction bases: 2. The CDR3 sequence is 15 residues long. The V gene's germline CDR1 is SGHRS and CDR2 YFSETQ. The sample comes from a study of CD8 T cells in ankylosing spondylitis. Study results and limitations: What seemed typical of ankylosing spondylitis blood was a TCR beta motif built from eight highly homologous variants. Reports of some motif variants in reactive arthritis synovial fluid and blood predate this one.

This chain uses TRBV5-1 with TRBJ2-1, with 9 bases identical to TRBD1. Sequencing was done on a sample of synovial fluid, either unsorted or a sorted T cell fraction (not recorded which). This TCR derives from a male donor with ankylosing spondylitis. The CDR3 DNA reads as TGCGCCAGCAGCTTCGACAGGGGGACCTACAATGAGCAGTTCTTC. This sequence encodes CASSFDRGTYNEQFF.